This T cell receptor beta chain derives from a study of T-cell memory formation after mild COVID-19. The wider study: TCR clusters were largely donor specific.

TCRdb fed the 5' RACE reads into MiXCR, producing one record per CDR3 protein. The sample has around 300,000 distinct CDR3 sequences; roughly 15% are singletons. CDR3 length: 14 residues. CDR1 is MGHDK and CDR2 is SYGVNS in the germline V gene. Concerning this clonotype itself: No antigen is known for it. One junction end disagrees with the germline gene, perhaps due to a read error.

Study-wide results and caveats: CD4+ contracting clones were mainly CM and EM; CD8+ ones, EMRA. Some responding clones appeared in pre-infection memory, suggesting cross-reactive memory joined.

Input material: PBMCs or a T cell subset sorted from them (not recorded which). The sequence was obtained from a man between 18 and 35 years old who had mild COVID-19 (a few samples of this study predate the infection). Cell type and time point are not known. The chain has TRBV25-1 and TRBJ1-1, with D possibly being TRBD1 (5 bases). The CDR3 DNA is TGTGCCAGCAGTGGGGGGTTTTTGGACACTGAATCTTTCTTT. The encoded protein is CASSGGFLDTESFF.